These 17 T cell receptor beta chains were sequenced from one sample in a study of early T cells in non-severe SARS-CoV-2 infection. A single record per CDR3 protein comes from TCRdb applying MiXCR to the 5' RACE reads. The table records tens of thousands of distinct CDR3 sequences, about 15% of them present only once. Material: whole blood. Source of these receptors: an adult who was a healthcare worker with PCR-confirmed SARS-CoV-2 infection or an uninfected control (not recorded which).

This sequence joins TRBV6-2 or TRBV6-3 and TRBJ1-1, with D possibly matching TRBD1 (5 bases). The germline V gene encodes CDR1 MNHEY and CDR2 SVGEGT. The CDR3 is made up of 11 amino acids. V was clipped by 7 bases and J by 11 bases, with 14 bases between them. The CDR3 sequence: CASTLGTAAFF. For the CDR3, the DNA is TGTGCCAGCACTCTGGGGACGGCGGCTTTCTTT.

This clonotype was seen a handful of times. J is TRBJ2-1 and V is TRBV4-3, with D possibly matching TRBD2 (6 bases). The CDR3 runs 15 residues. Germline CDR1 LGHNA, CDR2 YSLEER. Trimming removed 3 bases from V and 6 bases from J, with 15 bases in between. CDR3 residues: CASSHHTEGSNEQFF. The CDR3 DNA reads TGCGCCAGCAGCCATCACACGGAGGGAAGCAATGAGCAGTTCTTC.

The chain has TRBV14 and TRBJ2-1, with D unclear. Trimming stripped 4 bases from V and 10 bases from J, with 14 bases between. Looked up from germline, CDR1 is SGHDN and CDR2 is FVKESK. The CDR3 consists of 13 residues. The CDR3 region is CASSPPGISEQFF. CDR3 nucleotide sequence: TGTGCCAGCAGCCCCCCTGGGATTAGCGAGCAGTTCTTC.

This clonotype appeared many times. The J gene is TRBJ2-3, the V gene TRBV10-1, with 7 bases matching TRBD1. Per germline, CDR1 WNHNN and CDR2 SYGVQD (reference sequence). After removal of 4 bases from V and 6 bases from J, the junction contained 7 bases not matched to a gene. The CDR3 length is 14 residues. In nucleotides, the CDR3 is TGCGCCAGCAGTGGGGCAGGGGGACCCGATACGCAGTATTTT. Its protein is CASSGAGGPDTQYF.

In its sample, this clonotype was seen many times. The gene calls are TRBV28 and TRBJ2-2; no firm D call. Deletions cut 6 bases from V and 7 bases from J, with 6 bases between. The CDR3 spans 11 residues. The germline V gene encodes CDR1 MDHEN and CDR2 SYDVKM. The CDR3 here is CASSFGGELFF. CDR3 bases: TGTGCCAGCAGCTTTGGCGGGGAGCTGTTTTTT.

V is TRBV5-5 and J is TRBJ2-7; TRBD1 or TRBD2 may be the D gene (5 bases each). In germline, CDR1 is SGHKS, CDR2 YYEKEE (reference sequence). The CDR3 is made up of 14 amino acids. V shed 4 bases and J shed 3 bases, with 14 bases lying between them. The CDR3 coding sequence is TGTGCCAGCAGCGCCGGGACGGGCGGCTACGAGCAGTACTTC. Protein sequence: CASSAGTGGYEQYF.

The rearrangement uses TRBV11-2 and TRBJ2-2; weak D call: TRBD1 (6 bases). Trimming removed 3 bases at V and 5 bases at J, with 10 bases between. There are 14 residues in the CDR3. In germline, CDR1 is SGHAT, CDR2 FQNNGV. In DNA, the CDR3 is TGTGCCAGCAGCTTCCCCCAGGGGACCGGGGAGCTGTTTTTT. Encoded protein: CASSFPQGTGELFF.

The chain carries TRBV6-2 or TRBV6-3 and TRBJ2-7; D is uncertain. CDR1 and CDR2 from the germline V gene are MNHEY and SVGEGT. The CDR3 is 12 residues long. V was shortened by 2 bases and J by 7 bases, with 9 bases between the two germline ends. The CDR3 DNA reads TGTGCCAGCAGTTACCCGCCTGGGGAGCAGTACTTC. Its translation: CASSYPPGEQYF.

V and J are TRBV12-3 or TRBV12-4 and TRBJ2-3; D might be TRBD1 (6 bases). This CDR3 comprises 15 residues. The ends were cut back, 7 bases at V and 2 bases at J, with 16 bases in the middle. The CDR3 DNA sequence: TGTGCCAGCACCCCTCGGGACAACCCCACAGATACGCAGTATTTT. This sequence encodes CASTPRDNPTDTQYF.

The rearrangement links TRBV18 to TRBJ2-7; TRBD2 matches at 14 bases. Looked up from germline, CDR1 is KGHSH and CDR2 is LQKENI. The CDR3 extends over 18 amino acids. The J segment lost 6 bases and the V segment lost 3 bases, leaving 13 bases of the junction unmatched. CDR3 loop: CASSPAGRTSGRPVEQYF. The CDR3 region has the DNA TGTGCCAGCTCACCCGCCGGAAGGACTAGCGGGAGGCCTGTCGAGCAGTACTTC.

A few counts support this clonotype. The chain joins TRBV28 to TRBJ2-1; 11 bases fit TRBD1. Germline CDR1 MDHEN, CDR2 SYDVKM. The trim removed 3 bases at V and 7 bases at J, leaving 5 bases unmatched. The CDR3 has 15 residues. CDR3 sequence reads: CASSFRTGGINEQFF. CDR3 in DNA: TGTGCCAGCAGTTTCCGGACAGGGGGCATAAATGAGCAGTTCTTC.

This clonotype has more than one count but fewer than ten. The chain carries TRBV20-1 and TRBJ2-7; no clear D. The germline V and J ends were trimmed by 4 bases and 2 bases, with 9 bases remaining between them. This CDR3 is 12 amino acids long. Germline CDR1 is DFQATT and CDR2 is SNEGSKA (reference sequence). The CDR3 region is CSAKRVTYEQYF. In DNA, the CDR3 is TGCAGTGCTAAAAGGGTAACCTACGAGCAGTACTTC.

V gene TRBV11-2 combines with J gene TRBJ2-7, with 7 bases lining up with TRBD2. CDR3 size: 13 residues. In germline, CDR1 is SGHAT, CDR2 FQNNGV. J was trimmed by 5 bases and V by 5 bases; bases with no gene match: 6. CDR3 coding DNA: TGTGCCAGCAGCACTCGACTAGCTGACGAGCAGTACTTC. The encoded protein is CASSTRLADEQYF.

This clonotype was counted between two and nine times. The CDR3 sequence: CASSFSSDPTSRYVGSYNEQFF. CDR3 bases: TGTGCCAGCAGTTTCTCTAGCGACCCCACGAGTCGCTATGTTGGGTCCTACAATGAGCAGTTCTTC. The J gene is TRBJ2-1, the V gene TRBV28; a weak D match, TRBD2 (6 bases). In germline, CDR1 is MDHEN, CDR2 SYDVKM. With 3 bases removed from V and 1 base from J, the gap between germline ends came to 31 bases. This CDR3 spans 22 amino acids.

The chain uses TRBV7-9 and TRBJ2-7; 8 bases fit TRBD1. The junction had 10 bases not matched to a gene; V was cut back by 5 bases and J by 4 bases. Germline values: CDR1 SEHNR, CDR2 FQNEAQ (reference sequence). The CDR3 runs 15 residues. In nucleotides, the CDR3 is TGTGCCAGCAGCCTAGAGGGACAGGCGTCTTACGAGCAGTACTTC. Its translation is CASSLEGQASYEQYF.

The chain is built from TRBV21-1 and TRBJ2-1; the table assigns TRBD1, which was not confirmed against the DNA. TRBV21-1 is described as a pseudogene. This CDR3 comprises 18 residues. The CDR3 here is CASSNPPRAAPLGDEQFF. As DNA, the CDR3 is TGTGCCAGCAGCAATCCGCCCCGAGCCGCACCTCTAGGGGATGAGCAGTTCTTC.

The chain carries TRBV12-3 or TRBV12-4 and TRBJ1-1; D uncertain. Trimming shortened V by 5 bases and J by 4 bases, and 17 bases separated the two germline ends. The length of the CDR3 is 15 residues. Here the CDR3 reads CASSPPSGGFTEAFF. CDR3 nucleotides: TGTGCCAGCAGTCCCCCCTCTGGAGGGTTCACTGAAGCTTTCTTT.